The following is a TCR beta chain sequence with its context. Germline CDR1 is SGHRS and CDR2 is YFSETQ. This CDR3 region has 17 residues. V lost 0 bases, J lost 4 bases, and 16 bases lay in between. The data derive from a study of blood T cell repertoires in COVID-19. Generated by immunoSEQ multiplex PCR, the TCRdb table keeps only in-frame clones and is missing some. This sample has 250,000 or so clones; under 95% occur once, and the top ten carry about 3%. The sequencing sample was made of PBMCs or T cells enriched from blood (not recorded which). The gene calls are TRBV5-1 and TRBJ1-4; a possible D gene is TRBD1 (5 bases). The origin of this receptor is a man aged 35-49 years who had been exposed to COVID-19. CDR3 nucleotides: TGCGCCAGCAGCTTGGCCAGCCAGGGATCGGGTAATGAAAAACTGTTTTTT. This codes for CASSLASQGSGNEKLFF.